This paragraph covers one T cell receptor beta chain sequence. The CDR3 is 11 amino acids. From germline, CDR1 is LNHDA and CDR2 SQIVND (reference sequence). The V end lost 10 bases, the J end lost 7 bases, and 11 bases lay between the germline ends. The data belong to a study of cytomegalovirus exposure and HLA in healthy donors. Primers included in the PCR were 60 Vbeta and 13 Jbeta primers. Assay: immunoSEQ multiplex PCR; the TCRdb copy retains only in-frame clones and omits some. The sample gives 100,000 to 150,000 clones, 73% of which show up once; around 4% is in the top ten. The sample consisted of PBMCs. This chain links TRBV19 with TRBJ1-3; no clear D. The source is a middle-aged woman in good health and CMV-seronegative. The CDR3: CATVVRNTIYF. For the CDR3, the DNA is TGTGCCACCGTAGTGCGGAACACCATATATTTT.